This T cell receptor beta chain appears in the sequencing data of a study of OX40 agonist ivuxolimab in advanced cancers. Study summary: From about 23 to 85 years was the age range, with a mean of about 56 years, and around 80% were male.

This CDR3 comprises 15 residues. CDR1 is LNHDA, CDR2 SQIVND, per germline (reference sequence). The ends were cut back, 11 bases at V and 0 bases at J, with 17 bases in the middle. This table comes from immunoSEQ multiplex PCR, and its TCRdb copy is limited to in-frame clones, with some not included. The sample shows 60,000 or so clones, around nine tenths of them seen only once. This TCR derives from an adult with an advanced solid tumor such as melanoma, head and neck, liver or kidney cancer. The source material was CD4+ or CD8+ T cells sorted from blood, sampled in a trial of the OX40 agonist ivuxolimab. This chain connects TRBV19 to TRBJ1-5; D is possibly TRBD1 (5 bases). The CDR3: CAARRDVNSNQPQHF. CDR3 in DNA: TGTGCCGCAAGAAGGGACGTCAATAGCAATCAGCCCCAGCATTTT. The full variable domain, its missing parts supplied by reference TRBV19 and TRBJ1-5, is DGGITQSPKYLFRKEGQNVTLSCEQNLNHDAMYWYRQDPGQGLRLIYYSQIVNDFQKGDIAEGYSVSREKKESFPLTVTSAQKNPTAFYLCAARRDVNSNQPQHFGDGTRLSIL.